The source of this T cell receptor beta chain is a study of control samples from healthy donors and cancer patients (dated by TCRdb to about 2020). In regard to this clone: The antigen it recognizes is unknown. There are no base qualities to consult, and no much larger clone falls within one base.

The method behind the library was the immunoSEQ multiplex PCR assay. Here the immuneACCESS table is served through TCRdb, limited to in-frame sequences with V and J called. Missing clones are a known gap in these copies; in checked studies unresolved V genes cover under half, and the rest lacks a known reason. The sample profile shows around 77,000 clones; approximately 92% of them were found once. The top ten constitute 5.5% to 6.5% of the sample. From V the trimming removes 3 bases and from J it removes 10 bases, while the gene matches leave 7 bases of the junction unaccounted for. Taken from cysteine to phenylalanine, the CDR3 has 15 residues. Only the CDR3 DNA is retained, 45 bases long and in frame from the first base. CDR1 and CDR2 are drawn from the germline V gene: KGHSH, LQKENI.

Sequencing used blood. The TCR comes from a woman in her fifties or sixties in good health. The rearrangement combines TRBV18 with TRBJ1-6, with 9 bases matching TRBD1. The CDR3: CASSPEQGAGSPLHF. The nucleotide sequence is TGTGCCAGCTCACCTGAACAGGGGGCTGGGTCACCCCTCCACTTT.